These T cell receptor beta chains were read from a single sample in a study of blood T cell repertoires in COVID-19. Profiled with immunoSEQ multiplex PCR; TCRdb holds only in-frame clones, not every one. Of 45,000 to 55,000 clones in the sample, around 72% are singletons; the top ten hold more than 13%. The specimen sequenced was peripheral blood. These receptors were taken from a human donor with active or convalescent COVID-19. The donor label of this sample is uncertain. CDR3s include the opening cysteine and the closing phenylalanine or tryptophan. A D gene is named only where the DNA matches it firmly. Size is stated for part of the rows, as once, few or many counts, or as a class when the clone is expanded.

J gene | D gene | V gene | clone size | CDR3 DNA | CDR3 protein
TRBJ2-5 | NA | TRBV4-2 | NA | TGTGCCAGCAGCCCTGCCAGGACCGCAGAGGGAGAGACCCAGTACTTC | CASSPARTAEGETQYF
TRBJ1-5 | NA | TRBV12-3/TRBV12-4 | NA | TGTGCCAGCAGTTTTGGAGGAGATCAGCCCCAGCATTTT | CASSFGGDQPQHF
TRBJ2-1 | TRBD1 | TRBV9 | NA | TGTGCCAGCAGCGGTTCCGGGACAGCATTACAGTTCTTC | CASSGSGTALQFF
TRBJ2-3 | TRBD2 | TRBV29-1 | few | TGCAGCGTTGTAACTAGCGGGAGTACAGATACGCAGTATTTT | CSVVTSGSTDTQYF
TRBJ1-4 | TRBD1 | TRBV5-1 | NA | TGCGCCAGCAGCTTGGCGATGACAGGGCTTGGGGAAAAACTGTTTTTT | CASSLAMTGLGEKLFF
TRBJ2-3 | TRBD2 | TRBV6-2/TRBV6-3 | once | TGTGCCAGCAGTTATCCGACTAGCGGGATCCCAGATACGCAGTATTTT | CASSYPTSGIPDTQYF
TRBJ2-7 | TRBD1 | TRBV6-5 | NA | TGTGCCAGCATGGGGGGGACAGGGCGATACGAGCAGTACTTC | CASMGGTGRYEQYF
TRBJ2-3 | TRBD1 | TRBV28 | NA | TGTGCCAGCAGCCTGCTGGGACAGGGACGGGCAGATACGCAGTATTTT | CASSLLGQGRADTQYF
TRBJ2-7 | NA | TRBV5-1 | NA | TGCGCCAGCAGCGACCAGGGGGCGGGAGTAGACGAGCAGTACTTC | CASSDQGAGVDEQYF
TRBJ1-1 | NA | TRBV12-3/TRBV12-4 | once | TGTGCCAGCACCCTCGGAGAAGTGGCTGAAGCTTTCTTT | CASTLGEVAEAFF
TRBJ2-5 | TRBD1 | TRBV6-2/TRBV6-3 | NA | TGTGCCAGCAGTTATGGCCAGGGGGCGCGCACGAGACAAGAGACCCAGTACTTC | CASSYGQGARTRQETQYF
TRBJ2-5 | TRBD1 | TRBV19 | NA | TGTGCCAGTAGCACGGGACAGCAAGAGACCCAGTACTTC | CASSTGQQETQYF
TRBJ2-5 | TRBD1 | TRBV7-8 | NA | TGTGCCAGCAGCTTAGTCACAGGGGACGAGACCCAGTACTTC | CASSLVTGDETQYF
TRBJ2-3 | NA | TRBV27 | NA | TGTGCCAGCAGTTTAACCCCCAGGATGGCAGATACGCAGTATTTT | CASSLTPRMADTQYF
TRBJ2-3 | NA | TRBV5-1 | NA | TGCGCCAGCAGCCCGTCGGGACAACAGAGCACAGATACGCAGTATTTT | CASSPSGQQSTDTQYF
TRBJ1-5 | NA | TRBV28 | NA | TGTGCCAGCATTCAAATAGGGGCCCAGCCCCAGCATTTT | CASIQIGAQPQHF
TRBJ2-2 | TRBD1 | TRBV14 | NA | TGTGCCAGCAGCCTTAGGACAGGGGGGAACACCGGGGAGCTGTTTTTT | CASSLRTGGNTGELFF
TRBJ2-7 | NA | TRBV29-1 | NA | TGCAGCGTTTCAGGGACTGGCCCCCACGAGCAGTACTTC | CSVSGTGPHEQYF
TRBJ2-7 | NA | TRBV9 | few | TGTGCCAGCAGCCCAGGGTATTCCTACGAGCAGTACTTC | CASSPGYSYEQYF
TRBJ1-5 | NA | TRBV15 | NA | TGTGCCACCAGCAGAACCCTGACAGGCGCAGGAGACAATCAGCCCCAGCATTTT | CATSRTLTGAGDNQPQHF
TRBJ1-2 | NA | TRBV6-1 | NA | TGTGCCAGCAGTGAGTCAGGGGGCTACACCTTC | CASSESGGYTF
TRBJ1-2 | TRBD1 | TRBV2 | NA | TGTGCCAGCAGTGAAAAGACAGGGGGCTATGGCTACACCTTC | CASSEKTGGYGYTF
TRBJ2-1 | NA | TRBV5-1 | NA | TGCGCCAGCAGCTTGGACACCTACAATGAGCAGTTCTTC | CASSLDTYNEQFF
TRBJ2-3 | TRBD2 | TRBV5-1 | NA | TGCGCCAGCAGCTTGGTAGCGGGAGGGCCGAGCACAGATACGCAGTATTTT | CASSLVAGGPSTDTQYF
TRBJ2-1 | TRBD2 | TRBV14 | NA | TGTGCCAGCAGCCAAGGTGGTACGGGCGGGAGGACCGGGTTCTTC | CASSQGGTGGRTGFF
TRBJ1-4 | NA | TRBV21-1 | NA | TGTGCCAGCAGCAAGGCCTCCCGGGGGGTATGTGAAAAACTGTTTTTT | CASSKASRGVCEKLFF
TRBJ1-4 | TRBD1 | TRBV7-2 | once | TGTGCCAGCAGCTTAAAAGGGACAGGGAATGAAAAACTGTTTTTT | CASSLKGTGNEKLFF
TRBJ2-7 | TRBD1 | TRBV7-8 | NA | TGTGCCAGCAGCCAGGGACAGGGGGCGAGAGAGCAGTACTTC | CASSQGQGAREQYF
TRBJ2-5 | TRBD2 | TRBV5-1 | NA | TGCGCCAGCAGCTCGGGACTAGCGGAGCAAGAGACCCAGTACTTC | CASSSGLAEQETQYF
TRBJ2-2 | TRBD1 | TRBV10-3 | NA | TGTGCCATCAGTGAGGAAGGGACAGGGGCGACCGGGGAGCTGTTTTTT | CAISEEGTGATGELFF
TRBJ1-5 | TRBD1 | TRBV6-5 | NA | TGTGCCAGCAGGGACAGGGGGTCTCAGCCCCAGCATTTT | CASRDRGSQPQHF
TRBJ2-1 | TRBD1 | TRBV19 | NA | TGTGCCAGTATCGGACAGGGGTACAATGAGCAGTTCTTC | CASIGQGYNEQFF
TRBJ1-5 | NA | TRBV6-5 | NA | TGTGCCAGCGTCCGTAGGGGAAATAGCAATCAGCCCCAGCATTTT | CASVRRGNSNQPQHF
TRBJ2-3 | NA | TRBV7-9 | NA | TGTGCCAGCTCACTACTGGATTTCACAGATACGCAGTATTTT | CASSLLDFTDTQYF
TRBJ1-3 | NA | TRBV3-1/TRBV3-2 | NA | TGTGCCAGCAGCGCACTCCTTGACACCATATATTTT | CASSALLDTIYF
TRBJ1-5 | NA | TRBV2 | NA | TGTGCCAGCAGTGCGACAGTGAGCAATCAGCCCCAGCATTTT | CASSATVSNQPQHF
TRBJ2-1 | TRBD2 | TRBV9 | NA | TGTGCCAGCAGCGTAGCCGCGGGAGGGTTCTCCTACAATGAGCAGTTCTTC | CASSVAAGGFSYNEQFF
TRBJ2-7 | NA | TRBV24-1 | NA | TGTGCCACCAGTGGGCAGGCGCTCGGCGAGCAGTACTTC | CATSGQALGEQYF
TRBJ2-7 | NA | TRBV27 | once | TGTGCCAGCGCCCCAGGGCAGGGAAGGGATCGGACCTACGAGCAGTACTTC | CASAPGQGRDRTYEQYF
TRBJ2-7 | NA | TRBV3-1/TRBV3-2 | NA | TGTGCCAGCAGTCGACTACCTTACGAGCAGTACTTC | CASSRLPYEQYF